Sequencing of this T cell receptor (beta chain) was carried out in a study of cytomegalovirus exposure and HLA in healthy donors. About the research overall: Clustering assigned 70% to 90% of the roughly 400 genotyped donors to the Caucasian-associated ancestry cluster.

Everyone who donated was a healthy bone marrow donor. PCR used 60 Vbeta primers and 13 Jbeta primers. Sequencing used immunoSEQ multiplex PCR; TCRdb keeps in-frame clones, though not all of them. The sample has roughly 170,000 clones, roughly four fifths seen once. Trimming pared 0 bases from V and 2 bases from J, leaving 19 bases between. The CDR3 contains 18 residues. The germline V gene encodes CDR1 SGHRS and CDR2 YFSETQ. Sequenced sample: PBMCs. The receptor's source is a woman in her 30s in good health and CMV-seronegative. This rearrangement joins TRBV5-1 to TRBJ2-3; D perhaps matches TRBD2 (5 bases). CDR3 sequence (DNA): TGCGCCAGCAGCTTGGGCGGGTACCTTTCGATGGACACAGATACGCAGTATTTT. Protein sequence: CASSLGGYLSMDTDTQYF.